A single sample gave rise to the 9 T cell receptor beta chains below, sequenced in a study of shared clonotypes between healthy human individuals. The assay was immunoSEQ multiplex PCR, and TCRdb's table has in-frame clones only and misses some. The sample carries some 2,100,000 clones, approximately 94% recorded once. CD45RO-negative cells were positively selected for CCR7, leaving out terminally differentiated effector memory CD45RA+ cells. Sequenced sample: naive CD8+ T cells from PBMCs. The receptors were gathered from a man in his late teens or twenties in good health. Some clones in this sample may be carry-over from other donors' samples.

V and J are TRBV11-2 and TRBJ2-1, with 13 nucleotides matching TRBD2. CDR1 is SGHAT and CDR2 is FQNNGV in the germline V gene. This CDR3 has 16 amino acids. Unmatched junction bases numbered 6, after V lost 5 bases and J lost 5 bases. The CDR3 sequence: CASSGNGLAGDNEQFF. CDR3 in DNA: TGTGCCAGCAGCGGCAATGGACTAGCGGGAGACAATGAGCAGTTCTTC.

This clone has more than one count but fewer than ten. The chain joins TRBV7-9 to TRBJ1-1; D is perhaps TRBD1 (6 bases). Deletions cut 6 bases from V and 0 bases from J, with 17 bases between. In germline, CDR1 is SEHNR, CDR2 FQNEAQ (reference sequence). This CDR3 contains 16 residues. CDR3 sequence reads: CASSLGQSPMNTEAFF. CDR3 DNA: TGTGCCAGCAGTCTCGGACAGAGCCCCATGAACACTGAAGCTTTCTTT.

The chain couples TRBV7-2 to TRBJ1-5; D gene unclear. The CDR3 runs to 14 residues. The germline V gene has CDR1 SGHTA and CDR2 FQGNSA. The V end lost 3 bases, the J end lost 6 bases, and 12 bases lay between the germline ends. CDR3 amino acids: CASSLWVLGQPQHF. The CDR3 DNA is TGTGCCAGCAGCTTGTGGGTTCTGGGTCAGCCCCAGCATTTT.

The rearrangement joins TRBV2 to TRBJ2-3, with D perhaps matching TRBD2 (5 bases). The CDR3 totals 14 residues. CDR1 SNHLY and CDR2 FYNNEI come from the germline V gene. Trimming removed 10 bases from V and 2 bases from J, with 16 bases in between. The CDR3 nucleotides are TGTGCCAACCCCAATGAGCGGACCACAGATACGCAGTATTTT. Its protein product is CANPNERTTDTQYF.

CDR3 residues: CATSRRGVVPHGYTF. The CDR3 region has the DNA TGTGCCACCAGCCGGAGGGGGGTAGTTCCCCATGGCTACACCTTC. The V call is TRBV15, the J call TRBJ1-2, with a tentative D call TRBD1 (6 bases). V shed 5 bases and J shed 6 bases, with 19 bases lying between them. Germline assignment: CDR1 LNHNV and CDR2 YYDKDF (reference sequence). The CDR3 is made up of 15 amino acids.

The chain carries TRBV6-5 and TRBJ2-7, with TRBD2 matching over 10 bases. Germline trimming cut 4 bases from V and 3 bases from J; bases unmatched to any gene: 6. Per germline, CDR1 MNHEY and CDR2 SVGAGI. This CDR3 spans 15 amino acids. The CDR3 bases are TGTGCCAGCAGTTGGATAGCGGGAGGCCACTACGAGCAGTACTTC. As protein: CASSWIAGGHYEQYF.

The genes are TRBV29-1 and TRBJ2-7; 7 positions agree with TRBD1. The germline gives CDR1 SQVTM, CDR2 ANQGSEA. Trimming cost V 3 bases and J 0 bases; bases outside gene matches: 8. The CDR3 has 15 residues. The CDR3 DNA reads as TGCAGCGTTGATAGGTGGGCAGGGGGCTCCTACGAGCAGTACTTC. Its translation: CSVDRWAGGSYEQYF.

This clone was counted once. The V call is TRBV19, the J call TRBJ1-2, with a weak D call TRBD1 (6 bases). The germline V gene has CDR1 LNHDA and CDR2 SQIVND (reference sequence). The CDR3 is 16 residues long. Between the trimmed V and J ends, which lost 3 bases and 4 bases, there was a span of 18 bases. The CDR3 spells CASSIRTVPKSYGYTF. In DNA, the CDR3 is TGTGCCAGTAGTATCAGGACAGTACCGAAGTCCTATGGCTACACCTTC.

This clone was seen only once. The chain recombines TRBV7-8 with TRBJ2-7; no reliable D call. Germline V gives CDR1 SGHVS, CDR2 FQNEAQ. This CDR3 is built from 15 residues. Deletions cut 5 bases from V and 2 bases from J, with 16 bases between. CDR3 in amino acids: CASSQGIGSAYEQYF. The CDR3 bases are TGTGCCAGCAGCCAAGGGATAGGGTCGGCCTACGAGCAGTACTTC.